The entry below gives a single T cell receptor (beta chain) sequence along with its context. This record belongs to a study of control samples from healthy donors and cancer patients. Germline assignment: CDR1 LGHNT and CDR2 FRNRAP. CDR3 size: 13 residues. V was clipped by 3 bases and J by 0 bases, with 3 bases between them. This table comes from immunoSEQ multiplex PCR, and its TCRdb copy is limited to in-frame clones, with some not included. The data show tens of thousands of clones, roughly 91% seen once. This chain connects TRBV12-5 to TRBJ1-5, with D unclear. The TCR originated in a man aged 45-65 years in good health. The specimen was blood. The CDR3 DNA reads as TGTGCTAGTGGTTTCGGTAGCAATCAGCCCCAGCATTTT. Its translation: CASGFGSNQPQHF.